This T cell receptor beta chain was sequenced during a study of blood T cell repertoires in COVID-19 (dated by TCRdb to 2019 to 2021). A note on the overall study: Samples covering the acute and convalescent phases of COVID-19 were provided by collaborators in the United States, Italy and Spain. Samples were obtained from the ongoing ImmuneRACE study (first 160 participants) and from about 1,300 subjects provided by 6 global collaborators. Deeply sampled blood TCRbeta repertoires from subjects exposed to, actively infected with, or recovered from COVID-19 were included in the dataset. The sample metadata nearly always contained a de-identified subject ID, COVID-19 status, age in years and sex. The repertoires were released in a freely available public database intended as a resource for research on the immune response to SARS-CoV-2. HLA class I and class II types, where available, came from metadata supplied by the sample provider rather than from assay-based typing. The prospective study material was composed of cDNA or gDNA derived from T cells, B-cell-depleted T cells, or PBMCs. The study at large found these results: The quantity of clinical and demographic metadata differed by source and by participant and was supplied without curation.

TCRbeta CDR3 regions were amplified from genomic DNA by means of the immunoSEQ Assay, a bias-controlled multiplex PCR. In the authors' own workflow: The number of nucleated cells in each sample was estimated from the amplification of reference gene primers within the assay. Sequence reads were collapsed and filtered to measure the absolute abundance of every unique TCRbeta CDR3 rearrangement. For each sample, productive Simpson clonality was calculated as the square root of Simpson's diversity index over productive rearrangements. TCRdb's version of the immuneACCESS table is confined to in-frame rearrangements and falls short of the full clone set. An unresolved V gene accounts for under half of the shortfall where checked; the remainder is of unknown origin. The V and J calls and clone size were taken over from that table, and D and trimming were inferred from the DNA. The sample has 95,000 or so clones on record, less than 85% of them singletons. The ten largest make up roughly 18% of the sample.

At least ten counts were recorded for this clone. Its antigen is currently not known. It has no much larger one-base neighbor in the sample; base qualities were not kept. Whole blood was collected in K2EDTA tubes by collaborating institutions according to the institutions' own protocols. For TCRbeta analysis, collaborator samples were shipped as frozen whole blood, as isolated PBMCs, or as DNA extracted from either sample type. CDR1 and CDR2 are read off the germline V gene as MDHEN and SYDVKM. V drops 2 bases and J drops 7 bases, leaving 3 bases in between. From cysteine to phenylalanine, the CDR3 is 11 amino acids long. The CDR3 DNA has 33 bases and is translated from base 1.

This sequence uses TRBV28 and TRBJ2-1; no D gene can be assigned with confidence. The receptor was isolated from a woman older than 75 with active or convalescent COVID-19. Sequences were obtained from peripheral blood. CDR3 loop: CASSLENEQFF. The sequence in DNA is TGTGCCAGCAGTTTAGAGAATGAGCAGTTCTTC.